The rows below give T cell receptor beta chains drawn from one sample of a study of T cell repertoires in cytomegalovirus infection. One entry per CDR3 protein results from TCRdb running MiXCR on the reads. This sample has 300,000 to 400,000 distinct CDR3 sequences, with around 29% found just once. No antigens are known for them. The source material was cultured PBMCs, sampled from culture after CMV antigen stimulation. These receptors all stem from a human donor in good health (CMV status not recorded). Some clones in this sample may be carry-over from other donors' samples. The CDR3 runs from the conserved cysteine through the conserved F or W. A D gene is named only where the DNA matches it firmly. The size field is filled for only some rows; it gives once, few, many or a size class.

J	D	size	V	CDR3	DNA
TRBJ2-1	TRBD2	NA	TRBV20-1	CSARDTSGGLNEQFF	TGCAGTGCTAGAGATACCAGCGGGGGCTTAAATGAGCAGTTCTTC
TRBJ2-7	TRBD2	NA	TRBV7-3	CASSSRGGRVSYEQYF	TGTGCCAGCAGCTCGCGGGGGGGCAGAGTTTCTTACGAGCAGTACTTC
TRBJ1-1	NA	few	TRBV7-9	CASSLAGQNTEAFF	TGTGCCAGCAGCTTAGCAGGACAGAACACTGAAGCTTTCTTT
TRBJ1-1	NA	NA	TRBV19	CASSYARVEAFF	TGTGCCAGTAGTTACGCCCGCGTTGAAGCTTTCTTT
TRBJ2-1	NA	NA	TRBV2	CASRDEAGRGNEQFF	TGTGCCAGCAGGGACGAAGCGGGGAGGGGGAATGAGCAGTTCTTC
TRBJ1-2	NA	NA	TRBV7-8	CASSLLTGPYGYTF	TGTGCCAGCAGCCTACTTACAGGACCCTATGGCTACACCTTC
TRBJ2-7	TRBD2	NA	TRBV6-6	CASSYPGGVAGAYEQYF	TGTGCCAGCAGTTACCCGGGGGGGGTAGCGGGCGCCTACGAGCAGTACTTC
TRBJ2-3	TRBD2	few	TRBV12-3/TRBV12-4	CASLHGGATDTQYF	TGTGCCAGCCTTCACGGGGGGGCTACAGATACGCAGTATTTT
TRBJ1-5	NA	few	TRBV6-5	CASSYSVHLPEYSNQPQHF	TGTGCCAGCAGTTACTCCGTACACCTTCCTGAGTATAGCAATCAGCCCCAGCATTTT
TRBJ2-7	NA	NA	TRBV28	CASRGSYEQYF	TGTGCCAGCCGGGGTTCGTACGAGCAGTACTTC
TRBJ1-1	NA	NA	TRBV27	CASSFGRKAFF	TGTGCCAGCAGTTTCGGCCGGAAGGCTTTCTTT
TRBJ1-1	NA	few	TRBV19	CASSIPDGNTEAFF	TGTGCCAGTAGTATCCCGGACGGGAACACTGAAGCTTTCTTT
TRBJ2-3	TRBD2	NA	TRBV12-3/TRBV12-4	CASRLAGGGTDTQYF	TGTGCCAGTAGACTAGCGGGAGGAGGCACAGATACGCAGTATTTT
TRBJ1-2	TRBD1	NA	TRBV7-8	CASSLGTGTLFDYGYTF	TGTGCCAGCAGCTTAGGGACAGGGACTCTTTTTGACTATGGCTACACCTTC
TRBJ2-1	TRBD2	NA	TRBV6-2/TRBV6-3	CASSYSLRTSGGGSSYNEQFF	TGTGCCAGCAGTTACTCATTACGGACTAGCGGGGGGGGGAGCTCCTACAATGAGCAGTTCTTC
TRBJ2-1	TRBD2	NA	TRBV7-8	CASSLVVLSGIGNEQFF	TGTGCCAGCAGCTTAGTTGTGTTGAGCGGGATCGGGAATGAGCAGTTCTTC
TRBJ2-1	TRBD1	many	TRBV20-1	CSALGDRGRNEQFF	TGCAGTGCCCTAGGGGACAGGGGGAGGAATGAGCAGTTCTTC
TRBJ2-7	NA	many	TRBV7-3	CASSLSRASSYEQYF	TGTGCCAGCAGCTTAAGTAGGGCTAGCTCCTACGAGCAGTACTTC
TRBJ2-4	TRBD1	NA	TRBV10-3	CAISGQGAENIQYF	TGTGCCATCAGCGGACAGGGGGCGGAAAACATTCAGTACTTC
TRBJ1-5	NA	few	TRBV11-1	CASIPGQNQPQHF	TGTGCCAGCATCCCAGGGCAGAATCAGCCCCAGCATTTT
TRBJ2-5	NA	NA	TRBV5-4	CASSLDRSTAQRAQYF	TGTGCCAGCAGCTTGGATCGAAGCACAGCACAAAGGGCCCAGTACTTC
TRBJ2-7	TRBD2	NA	TRBV19	CASRSGTSGPYEQYF	TGTGCCAGTAGATCCGGGACTAGCGGCCCCTACGAGCAGTACTTC
TRBJ2-3	NA	NA	TRBV24-1	CATSPGGTPGDTQYF	TGTGCCACCAGCCCTGGCGGGACTCCGGGGGATACGCAGTATTTT
TRBJ1-2	NA	NA	TRBV20-1	CSARPPDRYGYTF	TGCAGTGCTAGGCCCCCGGACCGTTATGGCTACACCTTC
TRBJ1-6	TRBD1	NA	TRBV28	CASGDRGNSPLHF	TGTGCCAGCGGAGACAGGGGAAATTCACCCCTCCACTTT
TRBJ1-3	TRBD1	NA	TRBV6-5	CASRRRQGTSSGNTIYF	TGTGCCAGCAGACGTCGACAGGGGACTAGCTCTGGAAACACCATATATTTT
TRBJ2-3	NA	few	TRBV7-2	CASSPQTGHTDTQYF	TGTGCCAGCAGCCCTCAGACAGGCCACACAGATACGCAGTATTTT
TRBJ2-1	TRBD2	NA	TRBV5-4	CASSLGASGGGYNEQFF	TGTGCCAGCAGCTTGGGGGCTAGCGGGGGTGGGTACAATGAGCAGTTCTTC
TRBJ2-2	NA	NA	TRBV7-6	CASSFDGELFF	TGTGCCAGCAGCTTTGACGGGGAGCTGTTTTTT
TRBJ2-7	NA	NA	TRBV10-3	CAISESGQPSSYEQYF	TGTGCCATCAGTGAGTCAGGGCAGCCAAGCTCCTACGAGCAGTACTTC
TRBJ2-3	NA	NA	TRBV19	CASSTAGTLTDTQYF	TGTGCCAGTAGTACCGCCGGGACCCTCACAGATACGCAGTATTTT
TRBJ2-3	TRBD1	many	TRBV28	CASSLRPGQGTDTQYF	TGTGCCAGCAGTTTAAGGCCGGGACAGGGAACAGATACGCAGTATTTT
TRBJ1-1	NA	few	TRBV7-8	CASSLEGGLTEAFF	TGTGCCAGCAGCTTAGAGGGGGGTCTCACTGAAGCTTTCTTT
TRBJ1-5	NA	NA	TRBV4-1	CASSQDQSRVNQPQHF	TGCGCCAGCAGCCAAGATCAATCCAGGGTCAACCAGCCCCAGCATTTT
TRBJ2-5	TRBD2	NA	TRBV6-1	CASHGGATKTQYF	TGTGCCAGTCACGGGGGGGCCACGAAGACCCAGTACTTC
TRBJ2-5	NA	many	TRBV9	CASSDIQGGQETQYF	TGTGCCAGCAGCGATATACAGGGAGGTCAAGAGACCCAGTACTTC
TRBJ2-7	TRBD1	few	TRBV11-2	CASTTRQGGPYEQYF	TGTGCCAGCACCACCCGACAGGGGGGTCCCTACGAGCAGTACTTC
TRBJ1-4	TRBD1	NA	TRBV12-3/TRBV12-4	CASSSTGQGGEKLFF	TGTGCCAGCAGTTCCACGGGACAGGGGGGTGAAAAACTGTTTTTT
TRBJ1-6	TRBD1	NA	TRBV6-5	CASSYPRGQGNSSPLHF	TGTGCCAGCAGTTACCCCCGGGGACAGGGAAATAGTTCACCCCTCCACTTT
TRBJ2-2	NA	few	TRBV12-3/TRBV12-4	CASSYSSSSTNTGELFF	TGTGCCAGCAGTTACAGCTCTAGTTCAACCAACACCGGGGAGCTGTTTTTT
TRBJ1-1	NA	many	TRBV7-2	CASSEGTNLIRAFF	TGTGCCAGCAGCGAGGGGACTAACCTAATTCGAGCTTTCTTT
TRBJ1-5	TRBD1	NA	TRBV20-1	CSAVTGGGNQPQHF	TGCAGTGCGGTTACAGGGGGCGGCAATCAGCCCCAGCATTTT
TRBJ1-4	NA	NA	TRBV7-6	CASSGLGTGDEKLFF	TGTGCCAGCAGCGGGTTAGGGACGGGTGATGAAAAACTGTTTTTT